This TCR beta chain came from a study of cytomegalovirus exposure and HLA in healthy donors. Data came from immunoSEQ multiplex PCR; TCRdb stores just in-frame clones and leaves some out. Of about 350,000 clones detected, roughly nine tenths appear once; the ten largest clones hold 1.2%. Study-wide results and caveats: Published work reported that the classifier diagnosed cytomegalovirus status with high specificity and sensitivity. It was confirmed in vitro that a few of the CMV-associated chains were specific for CMV antigens. The finding came from a later analysis; first-cohort TCR clusters tended to co-occur in the 130 or so validation repertoires. There were some public TCRs occurring in many donors, but most TCR sequences were rare.

V was clipped by 1 base and J by 2 bases, with 6 bases between them. The CDR3 has 13 amino acids. Germline V CDR1 and CDR2: SGHVS, FNYEAQ. A remark on this clone: As yet, its antigen is unknown.

Material: PBMCs. This rearrangement joins TRBV7-6 to TRBJ2-7; D is unclear. The TCR originated in a woman under 40 in good health and CMV-seropositive. CDR3 sequence: CASSLERTYEQYF. The CDR3 bases are TGTGCCAGCAGCTTAGAACGGACCTACGAGCAGTACTTC.